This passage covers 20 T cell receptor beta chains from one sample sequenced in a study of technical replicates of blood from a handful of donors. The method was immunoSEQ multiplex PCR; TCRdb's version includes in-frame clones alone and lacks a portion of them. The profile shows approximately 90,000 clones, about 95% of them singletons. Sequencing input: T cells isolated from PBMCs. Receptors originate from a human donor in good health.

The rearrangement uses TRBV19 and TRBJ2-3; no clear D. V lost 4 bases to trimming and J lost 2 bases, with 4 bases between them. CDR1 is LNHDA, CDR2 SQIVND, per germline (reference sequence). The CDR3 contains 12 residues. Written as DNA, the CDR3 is TGTGCCAGTAGTACTTACACAGATACGCAGTATTTT. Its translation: CASSTYTDTQYF.

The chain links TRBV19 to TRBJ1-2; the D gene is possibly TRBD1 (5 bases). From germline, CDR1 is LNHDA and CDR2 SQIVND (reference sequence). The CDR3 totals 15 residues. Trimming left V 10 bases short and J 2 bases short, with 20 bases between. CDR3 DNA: TGTGCCACGAACCGGCAGGGCCGAGCGAACTATGGCTACACCTTC. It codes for CATNRQGRANYGYTF.

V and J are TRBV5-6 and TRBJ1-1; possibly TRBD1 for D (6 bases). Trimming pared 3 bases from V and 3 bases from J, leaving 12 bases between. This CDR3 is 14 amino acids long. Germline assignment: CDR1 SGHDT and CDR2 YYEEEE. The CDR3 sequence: CASSWAGADTEAFF. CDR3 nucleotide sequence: TGTGCCAGCAGCTGGGCGGGGGCTGACACTGAAGCTTTCTTT.

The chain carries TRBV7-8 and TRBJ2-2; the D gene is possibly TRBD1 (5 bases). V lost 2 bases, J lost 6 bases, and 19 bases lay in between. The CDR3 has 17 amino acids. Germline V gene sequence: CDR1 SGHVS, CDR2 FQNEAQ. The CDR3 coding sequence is TGTGCCAGCAGCTTAATAGGGGTCTTATGGGTGTCCGGGGAGCTGTTTTTT. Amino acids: CASSLIGVLWVSGELFF. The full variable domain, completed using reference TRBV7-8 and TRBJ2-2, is GAGVSQSPRYKVAKRGQDVALRCDPISGHVSLFWYQQALGQGPEFLTYFQNEAQLDKSGLPSDRFFAERPEGSVSTLKIQRTQQEDSAVYLCASSLIGVLWVSGELFFGEGSRLTVL.

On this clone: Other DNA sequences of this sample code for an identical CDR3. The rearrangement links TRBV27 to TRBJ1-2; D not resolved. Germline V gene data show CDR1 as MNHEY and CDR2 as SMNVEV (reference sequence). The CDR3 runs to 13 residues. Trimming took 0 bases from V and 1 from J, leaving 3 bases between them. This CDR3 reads CASSLSGNYGYTF. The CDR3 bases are TGTGCCAGCAGTTTATCCGGTAACTATGGCTACACCTTC.

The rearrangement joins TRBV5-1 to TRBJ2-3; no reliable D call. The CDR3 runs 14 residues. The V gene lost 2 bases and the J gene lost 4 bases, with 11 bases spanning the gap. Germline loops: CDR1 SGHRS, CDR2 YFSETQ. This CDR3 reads CASSLSRRADTQYF. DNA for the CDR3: TGCGCCAGCAGCTTAAGTCGGAGAGCAGATACGCAGTATTTT.

For the CDR3, the DNA is TGTGCCAGCAGTTTCCAGGGAACGAATACGCAGTATTTT. This translates into CASSFQGTNTQYF. The chain employs TRBV28 and TRBJ2-3, with a tentative D call TRBD1 (5 bases). The germline CDR1 and CDR2 sequences are MDHEN and SYDVKM. With 3 bases removed from V and 7 bases from J, the gap between germline ends came to 11 bases. The CDR3 runs to 13 residues.

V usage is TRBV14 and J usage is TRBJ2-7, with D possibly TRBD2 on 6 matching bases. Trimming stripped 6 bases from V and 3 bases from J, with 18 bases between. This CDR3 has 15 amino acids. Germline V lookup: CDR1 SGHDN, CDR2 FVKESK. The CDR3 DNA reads TGTGCCAGCAGACCCTATGCGGGGATTGGCTACGAGCAGTACTTC. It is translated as CASRPYAGIGYEQYF.

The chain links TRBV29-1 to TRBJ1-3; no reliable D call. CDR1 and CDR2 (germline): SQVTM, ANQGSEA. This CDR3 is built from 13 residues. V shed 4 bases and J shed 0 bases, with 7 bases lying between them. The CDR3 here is CSVGGSSGNTIYF. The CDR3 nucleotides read TGCAGCGTTGGTGGGAGCTCTGGAAACACCATATATTTT.

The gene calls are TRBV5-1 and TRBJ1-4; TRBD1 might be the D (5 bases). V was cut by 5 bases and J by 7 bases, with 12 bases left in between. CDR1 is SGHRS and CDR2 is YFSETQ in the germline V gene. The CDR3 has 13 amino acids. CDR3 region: CASRPRQGEKLFF. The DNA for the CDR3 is TGCGCCAGCAGACCGCGCCAGGGTGAAAAACTGTTTTTT.

CDR3 in amino acids: CAWTVREGSPSYEQYF. As DNA, the CDR3 is TGTGCCTGGACGGTGCGGGAGGGCTCCCCCTCCTACGAGCAGTACTTC. The chain couples TRBV30 to TRBJ2-7; 9 bases agree with TRBD2. The CDR3 consists of 16 residues. Germline V lookup: CDR1 GTSNPN, CDR2 SVGIG (reference sequence). J gave up 0 bases and V 4 bases, and 10 bases lay outside the gene matches.

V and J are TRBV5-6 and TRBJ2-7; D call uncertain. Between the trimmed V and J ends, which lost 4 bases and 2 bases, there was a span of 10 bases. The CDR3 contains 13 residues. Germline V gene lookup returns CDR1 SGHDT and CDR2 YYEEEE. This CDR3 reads CASSREATYEQYF. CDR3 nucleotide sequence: TGTGCCAGCAGCCGTGAGGCTACCTACGAGCAGTACTTC. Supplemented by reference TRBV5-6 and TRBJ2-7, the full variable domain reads DAGVTQSPTHLIKTRGQQVTLRCSPKSGHDTVSWYQQALGQGPQFIFQYYEEEERQRGNFPDRFSGHQFPNYSSELNVNALLLGDSALYLCASSREATYEQYFGPGTRLTVT.

The chain's CDR3 is CATKVTGGDETQYF. The CDR3 DNA follows: TGTGCCACTAAAGTGACAGGGGGCGACGAGACCCAGTACTTC. This chain joins TRBV19 and TRBJ2-5; TRBD1 matches 10 bases. CDR3 size: 14 residues. Germline V gene data show CDR1 as LNHDA and CDR2 as SQIVND (reference sequence). V lost 10 bases, J lost 5 bases, and 10 bases stayed unmatched.

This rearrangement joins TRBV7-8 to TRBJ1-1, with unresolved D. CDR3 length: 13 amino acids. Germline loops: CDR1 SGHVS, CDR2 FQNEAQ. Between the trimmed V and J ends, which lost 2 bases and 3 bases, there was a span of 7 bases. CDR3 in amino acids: CASSLNRDTEAFF. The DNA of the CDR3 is TGTGCCAGCAGCTTAAATCGGGACACTGAAGCTTTCTTT.

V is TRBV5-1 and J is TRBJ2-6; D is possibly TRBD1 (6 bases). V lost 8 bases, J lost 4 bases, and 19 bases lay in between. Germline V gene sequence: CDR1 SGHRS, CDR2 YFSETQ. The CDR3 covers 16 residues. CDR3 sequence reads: CASETGPRSGANVLTF. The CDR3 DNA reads TGCGCCAGTGAGACAGGACCCCGCTCCGGGGCCAACGTCCTGACTTTC. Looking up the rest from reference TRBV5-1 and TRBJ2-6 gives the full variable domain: KAGVTQTPRYLIKTRGQQVTLSCSPISGHRSVSWYQQTPGQGLQFLFEYFSETQRNKGNFPGRFSGRQFSNSRSEMNVSTLELGDSALYLCASETGPRSGANVLTFGAGSRLTVL.

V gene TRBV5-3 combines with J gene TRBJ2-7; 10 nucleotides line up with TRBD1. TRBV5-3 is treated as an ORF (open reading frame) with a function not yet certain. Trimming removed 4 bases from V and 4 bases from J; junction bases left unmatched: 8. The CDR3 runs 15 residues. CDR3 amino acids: CARSPGTGEKYEQYF. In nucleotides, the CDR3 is TGTGCCAGAAGCCCCGGGACAGGGGAGAAATACGAGCAGTACTTC.

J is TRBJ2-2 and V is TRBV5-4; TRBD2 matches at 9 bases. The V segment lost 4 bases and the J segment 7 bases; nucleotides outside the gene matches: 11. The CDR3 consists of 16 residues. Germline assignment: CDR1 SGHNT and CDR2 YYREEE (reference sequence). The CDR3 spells CASSPSGGGAGGELFF. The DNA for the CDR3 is TGTGCCAGCAGCCCCTCGGGCGGGGGGGCTGGCGGGGAGCTGTTTTTT.

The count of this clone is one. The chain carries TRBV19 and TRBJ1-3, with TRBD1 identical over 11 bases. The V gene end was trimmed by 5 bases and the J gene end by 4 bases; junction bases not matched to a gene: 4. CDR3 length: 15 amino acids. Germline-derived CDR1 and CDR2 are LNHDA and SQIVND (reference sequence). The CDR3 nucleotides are TGTGCCAGTAGTCGGACAGGGGGCGCCGGAAACACCATATATTTT. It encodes CASSRTGGAGNTIYF.

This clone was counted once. The CDR3 here is CSVEESLDREYPESGNTIYF. In nucleotides, the CDR3 is TGCAGCGTTGAAGAGTCGCTGGACAGGGAATACCCTGAATCTGGAAACACCATATATTTT. The chain carries TRBV29-1 and TRBJ1-3; 8 positions agree with TRBD1. This CDR3 comprises 20 residues. Germline CDR1 reads SQVTM; CDR2 reads ANQGSEA. V gave up 0 bases and J gave up 1 base; unmatched junction bases: 17.

The CDR3 DNA reads TGTGCCAGCCTAGCGGCCTTAAGGTACGAGCAGTACTTC. This codes for CASLAALRYEQYF. The chain uses TRBV28 and TRBJ2-7; 7 positions agree with TRBD2. This CDR3 is 13 amino acids long. The J segment lost 4 bases and the V segment lost 8 bases, leaving 8 bases of the junction unmatched. Looked up from germline, CDR1 is MDHEN and CDR2 is SYDVKM.